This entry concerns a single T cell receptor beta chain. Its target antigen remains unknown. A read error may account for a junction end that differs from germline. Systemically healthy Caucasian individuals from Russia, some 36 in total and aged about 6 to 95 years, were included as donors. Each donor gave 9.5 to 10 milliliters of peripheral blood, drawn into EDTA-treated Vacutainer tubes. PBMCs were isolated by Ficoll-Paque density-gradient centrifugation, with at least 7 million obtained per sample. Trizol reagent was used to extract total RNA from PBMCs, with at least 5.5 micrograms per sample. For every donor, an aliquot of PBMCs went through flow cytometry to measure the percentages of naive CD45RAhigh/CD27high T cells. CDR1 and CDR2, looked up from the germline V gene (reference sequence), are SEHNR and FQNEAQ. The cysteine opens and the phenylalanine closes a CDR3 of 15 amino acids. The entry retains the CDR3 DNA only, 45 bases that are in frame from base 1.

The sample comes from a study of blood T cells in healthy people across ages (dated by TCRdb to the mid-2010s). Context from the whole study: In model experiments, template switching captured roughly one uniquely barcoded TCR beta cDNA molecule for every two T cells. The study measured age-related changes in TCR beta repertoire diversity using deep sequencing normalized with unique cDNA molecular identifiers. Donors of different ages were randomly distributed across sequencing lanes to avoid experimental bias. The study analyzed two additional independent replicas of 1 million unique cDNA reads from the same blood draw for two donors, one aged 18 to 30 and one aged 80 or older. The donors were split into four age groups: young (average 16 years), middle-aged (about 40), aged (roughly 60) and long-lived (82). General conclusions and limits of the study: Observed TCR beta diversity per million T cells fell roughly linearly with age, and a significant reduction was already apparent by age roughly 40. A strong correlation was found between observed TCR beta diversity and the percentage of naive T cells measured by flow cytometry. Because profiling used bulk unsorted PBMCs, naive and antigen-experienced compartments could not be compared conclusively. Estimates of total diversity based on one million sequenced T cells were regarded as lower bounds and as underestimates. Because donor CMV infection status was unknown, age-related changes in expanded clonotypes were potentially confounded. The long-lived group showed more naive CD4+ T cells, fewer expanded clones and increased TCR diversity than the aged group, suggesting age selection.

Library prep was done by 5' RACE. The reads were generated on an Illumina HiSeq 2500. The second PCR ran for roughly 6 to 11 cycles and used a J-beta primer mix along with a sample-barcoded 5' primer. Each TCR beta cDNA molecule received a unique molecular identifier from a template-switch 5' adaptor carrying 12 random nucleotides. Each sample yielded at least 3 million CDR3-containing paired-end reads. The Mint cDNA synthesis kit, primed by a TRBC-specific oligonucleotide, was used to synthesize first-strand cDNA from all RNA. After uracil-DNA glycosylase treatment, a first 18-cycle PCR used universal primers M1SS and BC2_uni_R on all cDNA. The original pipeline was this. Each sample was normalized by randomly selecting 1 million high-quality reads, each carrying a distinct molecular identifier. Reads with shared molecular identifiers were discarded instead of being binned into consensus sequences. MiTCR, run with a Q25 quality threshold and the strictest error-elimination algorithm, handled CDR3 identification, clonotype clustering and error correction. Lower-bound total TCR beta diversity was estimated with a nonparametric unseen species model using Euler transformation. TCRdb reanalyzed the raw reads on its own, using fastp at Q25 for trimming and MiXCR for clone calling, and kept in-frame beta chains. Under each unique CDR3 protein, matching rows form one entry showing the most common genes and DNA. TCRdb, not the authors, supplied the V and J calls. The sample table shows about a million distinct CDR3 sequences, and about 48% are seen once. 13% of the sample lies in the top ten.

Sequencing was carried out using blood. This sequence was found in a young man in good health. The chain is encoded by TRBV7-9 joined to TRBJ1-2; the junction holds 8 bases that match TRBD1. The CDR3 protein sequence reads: CASNTDRGIGYGYAF. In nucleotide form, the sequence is TGTGCCAGCAACACCGACAGGGGAATAGGCTATGGCTACGCCTTC.